This T cell receptor (beta chain) was sequenced in a study of blood T cells in healthy people across ages. Study-wide results and limits: The percentage of naive T cells correlated strongly with TCR beta diversity. Higher diversity, along with more naive CD4+ cells, distinguished long-lived donors from aged donors.

Each donor gave ten milliliters of peripheral blood. This clonotype was observed a few times. Its antigen remains unknown. A second PCR of roughly 7 to 11 cycles used a sample-barcoded 5' primer and a J-beta primer mix. Every cDNA molecule bore a tag from a template-switch adaptor containing 12 random nucleotides. TCRdb itself ran the 5' RACE reads through MiXCR, one entry per CDR3 protein. The profile shows under 2,000,000 distinct CDR3 sequences, around 50% of them singletons. With 4 bases removed from V and 5 bases from J, the gap between germline ends came to 17 bases. This CDR3 has 15 amino acids. CDR1 is LGHDT, CDR2 YNNKEL, per germline (reference sequence).

This chain uses TRBV3-1 with TRBJ2-5, with TRBD2 as a possible D gene (6 bases). This receptor was taken from a woman between 40 and 50 years old in good health. The material sequenced was blood. The CDR3 reads CASSPRRDGGETQYF. The DNA of the CDR3 is TGTGCCAGCAGCCCAAGGAGAGATGGGGGGGAGACCCAGTACTTC.